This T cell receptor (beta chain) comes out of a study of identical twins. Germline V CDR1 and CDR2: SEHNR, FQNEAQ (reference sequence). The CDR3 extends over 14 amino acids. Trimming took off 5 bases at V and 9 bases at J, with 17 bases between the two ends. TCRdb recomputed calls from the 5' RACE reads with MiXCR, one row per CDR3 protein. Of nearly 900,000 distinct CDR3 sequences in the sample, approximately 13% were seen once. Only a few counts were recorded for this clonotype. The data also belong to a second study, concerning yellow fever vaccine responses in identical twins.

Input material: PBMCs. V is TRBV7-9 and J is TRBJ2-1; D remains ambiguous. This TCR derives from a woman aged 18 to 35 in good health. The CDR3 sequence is CASSPRTGSTEQFF. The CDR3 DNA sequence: TGTGCCAGCAGCCCCCGAACGGGTAGTACTGAGCAGTTCTTC.